The 7 T cell receptor beta chains below come from one sample, sequenced in a study of cytomegalovirus exposure and HLA in healthy donors. Use of 60 Vbeta and 13 Jbeta primers characterized the PCR. TCRdb's table, derived via immunoSEQ multiplex PCR, lists solely in-frame clones and lacks some. The sample holds about 110,000 clones; approximately 79% are singletons and the top ten take 2.5% to 3.5%. Sequencing was performed on PBMCs. The origin of the receptors is a woman between 35 and 50 years old in good health and CMV-seronegative.

The chain employs TRBV7-2 and TRBJ2-1; 10 nucleotides align to TRBD2. Germline V gene sequence: CDR1 SGHTA, CDR2 FQGNSA. CDR3 length: 16 amino acids. Trimming took 3 bases from V and 8 from J; bases not matched to a gene: 10. The CDR3 reads CASSFDLAGAKDEQFF. CDR3 DNA: TGTGCCAGCAGCTTCGACCTAGCGGGGGCCAAGGATGAGCAGTTCTTC. Variable domain in full (rest from reference TRBV7-2 and TRBJ2-1): GAGVSQSPSNKVTEKGKDVELRCDPISGHTALYWYRQSLGQGLEFLIYFQGNSAPDKSGLPSDRFSAERTGGSVSTLTIQRTQQEDSAVYLCASSFDLAGAKDEQFFGPGTRLTVL.

This chain links TRBV19 with TRBJ2-1, with 9 bases aligning to TRBD2. There are 15 residues in the CDR3. CDR1 LNHDA and CDR2 SQIVND come from the germline V gene (reference sequence). V gave up 4 bases and J gave up 0 bases; unmatched junction bases: 1. The CDR3 reads CASSNSGGSYNEQFF. CDR3 bases: TGTGCCAGTAGTAATAGCGGGGGCTCCTACAATGAGCAGTTCTTC.

The chain carries TRBV5-1 and TRBJ2-5, with 8 bases lining up with TRBD1. Germline values: CDR1 SGHRS, CDR2 YFSETQ. V lost 8 bases, J lost 1 base, and 7 bases stayed unmatched. This CDR3 spans 14 amino acids. The CDR3 is CASTPGQGQETQYF. The CDR3 region has the DNA TGCGCCAGTACTCCCGGACAGGGCCAAGAGACCCAGTACTTC. The complete variable domain, with remaining parts taken from reference TRBV5-1 and TRBJ2-5, reads KAGVTQTPRYLIKTRGQQVTLSCSPISGHRSVSWYQQTPGQGLQFLFEYFSETQRNKGNFPGRFSGRQFSNSRSEMNVSTLELGDSALYLCASTPGQGQETQYFGPGTRLLVL.

This chain uses TRBV19 with TRBJ2-1, with TRBD2 identical over 7 bases. CDR1 and CDR2 (germline): LNHDA, SQIVND (reference sequence). Trimming removed 7 bases from V and 8 bases from J; junction bases left unmatched: 8. The CDR3 has 13 amino acids. This CDR3 reads CASTPTSRHEQFF. CDR3 DNA: TGTGCCAGTACCCCGACTAGCAGGCATGAGCAGTTCTTC.

V and J are TRBV5-1 and TRBJ1-5; D is possibly TRBD1 (5 bases). The CDR3 has 15 amino acids. V was clipped by 4 bases and J by 6 bases, with 17 bases between them. The germline CDR1 and CDR2 sequences are SGHRS and YFSETQ. The CDR3 DNA reads TGCGCCAGCAGCCCTGGTCAGGGAGGCGGTCAGCCCCAGCATTTT. Its translation: CASSPGQGGGQPQHF.

The chain carries TRBV7-9 and TRBJ1-3; a possible D gene is TRBD1 (5 bases). The V end lost 2 bases, the J end lost 2 bases, and 10 bases lay between the germline ends. Germline V gene lookup returns CDR1 SEHNR and CDR2 FQNEAQ (reference sequence). CDR3 length: 15 residues. The CDR3 region has the DNA TGTGCCAGCAGCTTACAGGGTAAACCTGGAAACACCATATATTTT. As protein: CASSLQGKPGNTIYF.

Only a few counts were recorded for this clone. This chain links TRBV19 with TRBJ2-7, with a possible D match to TRBD1 (6 bases). Germline V gene data show CDR1 as LNHDA and CDR2 as SQIVND (reference sequence). V lost 5 bases to trimming and J lost 6 bases, with 20 bases between them. This CDR3 region has 15 residues. CDR3 in amino acids: CASSAGQLHQGEQYF. As DNA, the CDR3 is TGTGCCAGTAGTGCCGGACAGCTCCATCAGGGCGAGCAGTACTTC.